These 26 T cell receptor beta chains were sequenced from one sample in a study of cytomegalovirus exposure and HLA in healthy donors listed by TCRdb under 2017. Libraries were built with the immunoSEQ multiplex PCR assay. The multiplex PCR relied on a mix of 60 forward primers for TCR Vbeta segments and 13 reverse primers for TCR Jbeta segments. In TCRdb, the immuneACCESS table is reduced to in-frame sequences with V and J assigned. These tables do not hold every clone; where another copy was compared, an unresolved V gene accounts for under half, and the others remain unexplained. For this sample there are roughly 150,000 clones; around 9.6% appear just once. The ten biggest clones cover 1.5% to 2% of the sample. Sequenced material: PBMCs. These receptor sequences come from a male donor in good health and CMV-seronegative.

The chain uses TRBV27 and TRBJ2-7; 7 nucleotides align to TRBD1. Germline CDR1 is MNHEY and CDR2 is SMNVEV (reference sequence). The CDR3 runs to 15 residues. Germline trimming cut 4 bases from V and 2 bases from J; bases unmatched to any gene: 8. In DNA form, the CDR3 reads TGTGCCAGCAGTTACCGACAGGGTCAACCCTACGAGCAGTACTTC. Residues: CASSYRQGQPYEQYF.

The sample holds a few counts of this clone. The genes are TRBV6-5 and TRBJ1-1, with D perhaps TRBD1 (5 bases). The CDR3 contains 12 residues. CDR1 and CDR2 (germline): MNHEY, SVGAGI. V lost 6 bases and J 1 base, leaving 6 bases between the germline ends. CDR3 protein: CASRGGNTEAFF. Written as DNA, the CDR3 is TGTGCCAGCAGGGGGGGGAACACTGAAGCTTTCTTT.

This clone was detected only a few times. The chain links TRBV5-6 to TRBJ2-2; maybe TRBD2 (6 bases). V lost 4 bases and J lost 5, with 18 bases in between. CDR1 is SGHDT, CDR2 YYEEEE, per germline. The CDR3 is made up of 16 amino acids. The CDR3 coding sequence is TGTGCCAGCAGCCCATTGGGGAGGCGGAATACCGGGGAGCTGTTTTTT. Its protein product is CASSPLGRRNTGELFF. Full variable domain (rest looked up from reference TRBV5-6 and TRBJ2-2): DAGVTQSPTHLIKTRGQQVTLRCSPKSGHDTVSWYQQALGQGPQFIFQYYEEEERQRGNFPDRFSGHQFPNYSSELNVNALLLGDSALYLCASSPLGRRNTGELFFGEGSRLTVL.

The V gene is TRBV4-3, the J gene TRBJ2-3; 9 bases match TRBD2. J gave up 14 bases and V 1 base, and 7 bases lay outside the gene matches. CDR1 LGHNA and CDR2 YSLEER come from the germline V gene. The length of the CDR3 is 13 residues. CDR3 DNA: TGCGCCAGCAGCCAAGGGTTAGCGGGAGCGCGGTATTTT. As protein: CASSQGLAGARYF.

This clone was found a few times. The chain uses TRBV6-1 and TRBJ2-1, with 11 bases lining up with TRBD1. Losses at the gene ends were 8 bases for V and 4 bases for J; bases not matched to a gene: 1. This CDR3 is built from 13 residues. Germline V gives CDR1 MNHNS, CDR2 SASEGT. The CDR3 loop is CASGDRGYNEQFF. CDR3 coding DNA: TGTGCCAGCGGGGACAGGGGGTACAATGAGCAGTTCTTC.

This chain joins TRBV19 and TRBJ2-7; possibly TRBD2 for D (5 bases). The CDR3 loop spans 14 amino acids. Trimming pared 6 bases from V and 0 bases from J, leaving 12 bases between. CDR1 and CDR2 from the germline V gene are LNHDA and SQIVND (reference sequence). Here the CDR3 reads CASSPLRDSYEQYF. DNA of the CDR3: TGTGCCAGTAGCCCCCTCCGGGACTCCTACGAGCAGTACTTC. The complete variable domain, with remaining parts taken from reference TRBV19 and TRBJ2-7, reads DGGITQSPKYLFRKEGQNVTLSCEQNLNHDAMYWYRQDPGQGLRLIYYSQIVNDFQKGDIAEGYSVSREKKESFPLTVTSAQKNPTAFYLCASSPLRDSYEQYFGPGTRLTVT.

The chain is built from TRBV6-5 and TRBJ2-5; TRBD1 might be the D (5 bases). The J call may be wrong; the DNA end is better matched by TRBJ2-7. CDR1 and CDR2 from the germline V gene are MNHEY and SVGAGI. There are 15 residues in the CDR3. Written as DNA, the CDR3 is TGTGCCAGCAGTTACTCGGCCAGGGAAGTCGACGAGCAGTACTTC. Residues: CASSYSAREVDEQYF.

The rearrangement links TRBV5-3 to TRBJ2-5, with D perhaps matching TRBD2 (6 bases). TRBV5-3 is labeled an ORF, and its function is uncertain. This CDR3 spans 18 amino acids. V was clipped by 7 bases and J by 2 bases, with 27 bases between them. The CDR3 DNA reads as TGTGCCAGACCCCCGAACGGGACTCTGGGACTGAAACAAGAGACCCAGTACTTC. It is translated as CARPPNGTLGLKQETQYF.

The chain carries TRBV5-5 and TRBJ2-1; 7 bases align to TRBD2. J was trimmed by 9 bases and V by 0 bases; bases with no gene match: 12. CDR1 SGHKS and CDR2 YYEKEE come from the germline V gene (reference sequence). The CDR3 loop spans 16 amino acids. The CDR3 is CASSLVGDTSVLEQFF. As DNA, the CDR3 is TGTGCCAGCAGCTTGGTTGGGGATACTAGCGTGCTTGAGCAGTTCTTC.

The chain joins TRBV4-3 to TRBJ1-4; 8 nucleotides match TRBD1. The J segment lost 7 bases and the V segment lost 4 bases, leaving 11 bases of the junction unmatched. Germline CDR1 LGHNA, CDR2 YSLEER. The CDR3 contains 16 residues. CDR3 loop: CASSPSGQGAREKLFF. CDR3 sequence (DNA): TGCGCCAGCAGCCCCTCGGGCCAGGGGGCTCGTGAAAAACTGTTTTTT.

The V call is TRBV28, the J call TRBJ1-1; a weak D match, TRBD1 (6 bases). CDR1 and CDR2 from the germline V gene are MDHEN and SYDVKM. The CDR3 runs 13 residues. V was clipped by 6 bases and J by 0 bases, with 8 bases between them. CDR3 loop: CASSRQVNTEAFF. CDR3 DNA sequence: TGTGCCAGCAGCCGACAGGTGAACACTGAAGCTTTCTTT.

J is TRBJ1-2 and V is TRBV11-2; TRBD1 is a possible D gene (6 bases). The ends were cut back, 5 bases at V and 0 bases at J, with 16 bases in the middle. The CDR3 is 16 amino acids. Germline CDR1 is SGHAT and CDR2 is FQNNGV. DNA of the CDR3: TGTGCCAGCAGCAACATCACCAGGGACACTAACTATGGCTACACCTTC. Translation: CASSNITRDTNYGYTF.

This clone was seen more than once but under ten times. The chain has TRBV4-2 and TRBJ1-1; D is unclear. Per the germline V gene, CDR1 is LGHNA and CDR2 is YNFKEQ. CDR3 length equals 14 residues. V dropped 0 bases and J dropped 5 bases, with 10 bases sitting between them. The CDR3 here is CASSQDEGRTEAFF. The CDR3 bases are TGTGCCAGCAGCCAAGATGAAGGGAGAACTGAAGCTTTCTTT.

The chain recombines TRBV10-3 with TRBJ2-7; 8 bases line up with TRBD1. Germline CDR1 and CDR2: ENHRY and SYGVKD. The CDR3 contains 13 residues. Germline trimming cut 10 bases from V and 2 bases from J; bases unmatched to any gene: 7. CDR3 loop: CATGQGSPYEQYF. In DNA, the CDR3 is TGTGCCACCGGACAGGGATCCCCCTACGAGCAGTACTTC.

The chain couples TRBV6-5 to TRBJ1-4, with 11 nucleotides matching TRBD1. The junction had 2 bases not matched to a gene; V was cut back by 5 bases and J by 6 bases. The CDR3 length is 14 residues. Germline loops: CDR1 MNHEY, CDR2 SVGAGI. The CDR3 spells CASSPGQGDEKLFF. CDR3 DNA sequence: TGTGCCAGCAGTCCGGGACAGGGGGATGAAAAACTGTTTTTT.

This clone was counted between two and nine times. The rearrangement joins TRBV9 to TRBJ1-2; 9 positions agree with TRBD1. The germline V gene encodes CDR1 SGDLS and CDR2 YYNGEE. Unmatched junction bases numbered 6, after V lost 5 bases and J lost 1 base. CDR3 length: 15 amino acids. Written as DNA, the CDR3 is TGTGCCAGCAGTATAGACAGGGGGAATAACTATGGCTACACCTTC. Translating gives CASSIDRGNNYGYTF. Using reference TRBV9 and TRBJ1-2 for the parts outside the CDR3, the full variable domain is DSGVTQTPKHLITATGQRVTLRCSPRSGDLSVYWYQQSLDQGLQFLIQYYNGEERAKGNILERFSAQQFPDLHSELNLSSLELGDSALYFCASSIDRGNNYGYTFGSGTRLTVV.

This chain uses TRBV7-9 with TRBJ2-7, with D perhaps TRBD2 (5 bases). The ends were cut back, 5 bases at V and 4 bases at J, with 18 bases in the middle. The germline V gene encodes CDR1 SEHNR and CDR2 FQNEAQ (reference sequence). This CDR3 has 15 residues. Here the CDR3 reads CASSQASGLAYEQYF. The CDR3 nucleotides read TGTGCCAGCAGCCAGGCGTCCGGACTGGCTTACGAGCAGTACTTC.

The V gene is TRBV5-6, the J gene TRBJ1-4; TRBD1 aligns across 12 bases. There are 15 residues in the CDR3. J gave up 7 bases and V 4 bases, and 5 bases lay outside the gene matches. Germline V gene lookup returns CDR1 SGHDT and CDR2 YYEEEE. As DNA, the CDR3 is TGTGCCAGCAGCCGCGGGACAGGGGGCGGTGAAAAACTGTTTTTT. This codes for CASSRGTGGGEKLFF.

This clone was recorded a few times. This rearrangement joins TRBV25-1 to TRBJ2-1; a possible D gene is TRBD2 (5 bases). The germline CDR1 and CDR2 sequences are MGHDK and SYGVNS. This CDR3 comprises 15 residues. Trimming took 2 bases from V and 9 from J, leaving 17 bases between them. CDR3 in DNA: TGTGCCAGCAGTGAACCCCCCTCCAGCGGCGGTGAGCAGTTCTTC. This translates into CASSEPPSSGGEQFF.

The chain has TRBV7-9 and TRBJ2-1; D not certain. There are 14 residues in the CDR3. Trimming took off 1 base at V and 8 bases at J, with 12 bases between the two ends. Germline loops: CDR1 SEHNR, CDR2 FQNEAQ (reference sequence). The CDR3 loop reads CASSLVGSSDEQFF. CDR3 bases: TGTGCCAGCAGCTTAGTGGGTAGCAGCGATGAGCAGTTCTTC.

This clone was counted at least ten times. The chain uses TRBV11-2 and TRBJ2-1; weak D call: TRBD1 (6 bases). V was clipped by 0 bases and J by 2 bases, with 8 bases between them. Germline-derived CDR1 and CDR2 are SGHAT and FQNNGV. The CDR3 totals 15 residues. The CDR3 nucleotides are TGTGCCAGCAGCTTAGAACAGGGCGCCTACAATGAGCAGTTCTTC. Its protein product is CASSLEQGAYNEQFF.

There are a few counts of this clone. The chain links TRBV28 to TRBJ2-6, with D maybe TRBD1 (6 bases). Trimming took off 5 bases at V and 2 bases at J, with 10 bases between the two ends. This CDR3 contains 15 residues. CDR1 MDHEN and CDR2 SYDVKM come from the germline V gene. CDR3 sequence: CASSSRGTGANVLTF. CDR3 in DNA: TGTGCCAGCAGTAGTAGGGGGACTGGGGCCAACGTCCTGACTTTC.

This clone has a handful of counts. The V and J genes are TRBV18 and TRBJ2-3; 7 bases align to TRBD2. The germline gives CDR1 KGHSH, CDR2 LQKENI. The CDR3 length is 13 residues. The trim removed 3 bases at V and 6 bases at J, leaving 3 bases unmatched. The CDR3 DNA reads TGTGCCAGCTCACCCACACTAGCGGATACGCAGTATTTT. Translation: CASSPTLADTQYF.

The V call is TRBV7-9, the J call TRBJ1-2, with TRBD1 matching over 7 bases. Germline V gene sequence: CDR1 SEHNR, CDR2 FQNEAQ (reference sequence). Trimming took 5 bases from V and 3 from J; bases not matched to a gene: 3. The CDR3 is made up of 13 amino acids. The CDR3 here is CASSRQGYYGYTF. The DNA of the CDR3 is TGTGCCAGCAGCCGACAGGGCTACTATGGCTACACCTTC.

The genes are TRBV7-9 and TRBJ1-5; 11 bases match TRBD1. Germline V lookup: CDR1 SEHNR, CDR2 FQNEAQ (reference sequence). This CDR3 has 19 amino acids. The ends lost 5 bases at V and 0 bases at J; junction bases unmatched: 12. CDR3 sequence reads: CASSPLEDRGPLSNQPQHF. For the CDR3, the DNA is TGTGCCAGCAGCCCCCTAGAGGACAGGGGGCCCCTTAGCAATCAGCCCCAGCATTTT.

This clone has just a few counts. This chain uses TRBV2 with TRBJ1-5, with D unresolved. This CDR3 region has 13 residues. Between the trimmed V and J ends, which lost 7 bases and 3 bases, there was a span of 10 bases. Germline lookup yields CDR1 SNHLY and CDR2 FYNNEI. DNA for the CDR3: TGTGCCAGCAACCGGGAAAACAATCAGCCCCAGCATTTT. As protein: CASNRENNQPQHF.